Below are 15 T cell receptor beta chains sequenced from a single sample in a study of shared clonotypes between healthy human individuals. Produced via immunoSEQ multiplex PCR; TCRdb's table is partial and in-frame only. Among around 700,000 clones, around 72% were seen once, and the ten largest hold less than 2%. The sequencing input was memory CD4+ T cells sorted from blood. Documented subset: CD45RA-negative fraction. The receptors stem from a woman aged 25 to 45 in good health.

V usage is TRBV29-1 and J usage is TRBJ1-5; possibly TRBD1 for D (6 bases). The CDR3 is 13 amino acids. Trimming stripped 5 bases from V and 3 bases from J, with 11 bases between. Germline loops: CDR1 SQVTM, CDR2 ANQGSEA. The chain's CDR3 is CSVRRDINQPQHF. The CDR3 DNA reads TGCAGCGTTAGACGGGACATCAATCAGCCCCAGCATTTT.

This clone was found once. V usage is TRBV5-5 and J usage is TRBJ2-7; a possible D gene is TRBD1 (5 bases). V lost 1 base to trimming and J lost 1 base, with 18 bases between them. CDR1 is SGHKS, CDR2 YYEKEE, per germline (reference sequence). This CDR3 has 17 amino acids. The CDR3 is CASSLFVGRVGSYEQYF. The CDR3 nucleotides read TGTGCCAGCAGCTTGTTCGTCGGCAGGGTCGGATCCTACGAGCAGTACTTC.

This chain connects TRBV5-4 to TRBJ1-3; D is unresolved. CDR1 SGHNT and CDR2 YYREEE come from the germline V gene (reference sequence). This CDR3 has 17 amino acids. Trimming stripped 2 bases from V and 0 bases from J, with 15 bases between. The CDR3 sequence: CASSLNPTANSGNTIYF. In DNA form, the CDR3 reads TGTGCCAGCAGCTTAAATCCGACGGCTAACTCTGGAAACACCATATATTTT.

In this sample, this clone turned up a few times. This chain uses TRBV6-8 with TRBJ2-2, with D possibly TRBD1 on 6 matching bases. Germline assignment: CDR1 MNHGY and CDR2 SAAAGT. The length of the CDR3 is 13 residues. Between the trimmed V and J ends, which lost 6 bases and 7 bases, there was a span of 12 bases. In DNA form, the CDR3 reads TGTGCCAGCAGCGACCGCAGGGGCGGGGAGCTGTTTTTT. It specifies CASSDRRGGELFF.

The chain has TRBV7-9 and TRBJ2-5, with 11 bases matching TRBD1. The last part of the DNA fits TRBJ2-7 better; the J call may be wrong. The CDR3 consists of 16 residues. Looked up from germline, CDR1 is SEHNR and CDR2 is FQNEAQ (reference sequence). The CDR3 DNA is TGTGCCAGCAGCTTGGACAGGGGGCTTTACGTGTACGAGCAGTACTTC. Residues: CASSLDRGLYVYEQYF.

The chain is built from TRBV28 and TRBJ1-5; TRBD1 is a possible D gene (5 bases). Trimming pared 5 bases from V and 0 bases from J, leaving 20 bases between. Germline CDR1 and CDR2: MDHEN and SYDVKM. CDR3 size: 18 residues. The CDR3 sequence: CASSPKWGGRISNQPQHF. The CDR3 DNA reads as TGTGCCAGCAGTCCGAAATGGGGGGGGAGAATTAGCAATCAGCCCCAGCATTTT.

The chain has TRBV19 and TRBJ1-3; TRBD1 aligns across 9 bases. J was trimmed by 1 base and V by 7 bases; bases with no gene match: 5. Germline CDR1 and CDR2: LNHDA and SQIVND (reference sequence). This CDR3 has 15 residues. CDR3 amino acids: CASTNRGPSGNTIYF. Here the CDR3 DNA reads TGTGCCAGTACAAACAGGGGGCCATCTGGAAACACCATATATTTT.

The rearrangement links TRBV6-1 to TRBJ2-6, with D possibly being TRBD1 or TRBD2 (5 bases each). Germline CDR1 reads MNHNS; CDR2 reads SASEGT. The CDR3 loop spans 17 amino acids. V was clipped by 1 base and J by 0 bases, with 10 bases between them. DNA for the CDR3: TGTGCCAGCAGTGAAGGGTTGGGGACCTCTGGGGCCAACGTCCTGACTTTC. This translates into CASSEGLGTSGANVLTF.

The rearrangement joins TRBV4-1 to TRBJ2-1, with a tentative D call TRBD1 (5 bases). This CDR3 spans 13 amino acids. CDR1 MGHRA and CDR2 YSYEKL come from the germline V gene. Trimming removed 2 bases at V and 7 bases at J, with 9 bases between. In DNA form, the CDR3 reads TGCGCCAGCAGCCAACGGACACTAAATGAGCAGTTCTTC. Encoded protein: CASSQRTLNEQFF.

The chain couples TRBV19 to TRBJ2-5; D remains unclear. V lost 4 bases and J lost 2, with 17 bases in between. This CDR3 has 16 residues. Looked up from germline, CDR1 is LNHDA and CDR2 is SQIVND (reference sequence). The CDR3 nucleotides are TGTGCCAGTAGTAACCCTTGGCAGGTGGGACAAGAGACCCAGTACTTC. Translation: CASSNPWQVGQETQYF.

The V and J genes are TRBV6-5 and TRBJ1-4; D is unresolved. The CDR3 totals 11 residues. Germline assignment: CDR1 MNHEY and CDR2 SVGAGI. CDR3 sequence reads: CGTEANEKLFF. The CDR3, as DNA: TGTGGAACGGAGGCTAATGAAAAACTGTTTTTT.

This clone was counted many times. This chain joins TRBV30 and TRBJ2-1; 11 bases are a match to TRBD2. The CDR3 contains 14 residues. Germline CDR1 is GTSNPN and CDR2 is SVGIG (reference sequence). The CDR3 DNA sequence: TGTGCTTACGGGGGACTAGCGGTCTACAATGAGCAGTTCTTC. The encoded protein is CAYGGLAVYNEQFF.

The J gene is TRBJ2-3, the V gene TRBV5-1; perhaps TRBD1 as D (5 bases). The ends were cut back, 0 bases at V and 2 bases at J, with 13 bases in the middle. This CDR3 region has 16 residues. Germline CDR1 SGHRS, CDR2 YFSETQ. The CDR3 is CASSLVGRVDTDTQYF. In DNA, the CDR3 is TGCGCCAGCAGCTTGGTGGGCAGGGTGGACACAGATACGCAGTATTTT.

This clone appeared once. The V gene is TRBV14, the J gene TRBJ2-2; 15 bases map to TRBD2. CDR1 SGHDN and CDR2 FVKESK come from the germline V gene. CDR3 length: 18 residues. The J segment lost 6 bases and the V segment lost 4 bases, leaving 9 bases of the junction unmatched. CDR3 loop: CASSPGTSGRPRAGELFF. The CDR3 DNA is TGTGCCAGCAGCCCCGGGACTAGCGGGAGGCCAAGGGCCGGGGAGCTGTTTTTT.

The chain links TRBV18 to TRBJ1-2; TRBD1 agrees at 7 bases. Germline loops: CDR1 KGHSH, CDR2 LQKENI. V lost 2 bases and J lost 4; bases outside the gene matches: 7. The CDR3 is 15 residues long. For the CDR3, the DNA is TGTGCCAGCTCACCAGAAGGGGGCCCTGCCTATGGCTACACCTTC. Its protein product is CASSPEGGPAYGYTF. Variable domain in full (rest from reference TRBV18 and TRBJ1-2): NAGVMQNPRHLVRRRGQEARLRCSPMKGHSHVYWYRQLPEEGLKFMVYLQKENIIDESGMPKERFSAEFPKEGPSILRIQQVVRGDSAAYFCASSPEGGPAYGYTFGSGTRLTVV.